This T cell receptor beta chain is from a study of neurological immune-mediated disorders. In the study overall: There were roughly 34 multiple sclerosis patients. Of these, 31 had relapsing-remitting MS and 3 had secondary progressive MS.

This clonotype was recorded many times. Trimming removed 4 bases at V and 0 bases at J, with 7 bases between. Germline V gene data show CDR1 as SGHRS and CDR2 as YFSETQ. This CDR3 has 14 amino acids. TCRdb used MiXCR to reprocess the 5' RACE reads, holding one entry per CDR3 protein. The table lists about 95,000 distinct CDR3 sequences, 3.5% of them singletons. The receptor comes from a woman aged 18 to 35 with multiple sclerosis. The sample consisted of PBMCs. The V and J genes are TRBV5-1 and TRBJ2-2, with D unclear. The CDR3 coding sequence is TGCGCCAGCAGCAGAGCAGCGAACACCGGGGAGCTGTTTTTT. This sequence encodes CASSRAANTGELFF.